A selection of T cell receptor beta chains follows, all from one sample in a study of synovial regulatory T cells in juvenile arthritis. Repertoires were generated with immunoSEQ multiplex PCR, while TCRdb's copy carries only in-frame clones and drops some. The sample holds 9,000 to 10,000 clones. The specimen was Treg cells from blood. The source is a donor younger than 30 with juvenile idiopathic arthritis. Each CDR3 is given with its conserved first and last residue. For some rows the clone size is stated as once, few or many, or as a class when expanded; others skip it.

>TRBJ2-1|NA|TRBV5-1
CASSLPTSGKNEQFF
>TRBJ1-1|NA|TRBV7-3
CASSLWENTEAFF
>TRBJ2-1|NA|TRBV2
CASTRPSNEQFF
>TRBJ2-7|NA|TRBV19
CASSYQGGSSYEQYF
>TRBJ2-1|NA|TRBV4-1
CASSQDPALEQFF
>TRBJ2-2|NA|TRBV6-4
CASSERLEVRGELFF
>TRBJ1-1|NA|TRBV7-9
CASSLVSRELEAFF
>TRBJ1-2|NA|TRBV29-1
CSVVSQDQDSLSYGYTF
>TRBJ2-7|NA|TRBV5-1
CASSQDRVREQYF
>TRBJ2-7|NA|TRBV19
CASSPTSRHYEQYF
>TRBJ2-5|NA|TRBV19
CASSIPGQQETQYF
>TRBJ2-2|NA|TRBV19
CATWDRRTGELFF
>TRBJ1-1|NA|TRBV19
CASSMLDRGQDEAFF
>TRBJ1-1|NA|TRBV9
CASSVRHDTEAFF
>TRBJ1-1|NA|TRBV5-4
CASSLGDRRNTEAFF
>TRBJ1-2|NA|TRBV10-3
CAISTLESGRLTF
>TRBJ2-7|NA|TRBV5-1
CASSPGWVAYEQYF
>TRBJ1-2|NA|TRBV5-1
CASSSTGGGYTF
>TRBJ2-7|NA|TRBV29-1
CSVLPRSGQYEREQYF
>TRBJ2-5|NA|TRBV10-1
CASSELTKETQYF
>TRBJ1-2|NA|TRBV6-4
CASSLQGAGGYGYTF
>TRBJ1-2|NA|TRBV30
CAWSVQGYGYTF
>TRBJ1-5|NA|TRBV4-1
CASGRGEGNQPQHF
>TRBJ1-2|NA|TRBV4-1
CASSQDTGRVRGGYTF
>TRBJ1-4|NA|TRBV29-1
CSVLWTGEKLFF
>TRBJ2-1|NA|TRBV18
CASSLAGYEQFF
>TRBJ2-2|NA|TRBV19
CASSDRGNTGELFF
>TRBJ2-7|NA|TRBV4-1
CASSLAPSSRSSYEQYF
>TRBJ1-5|NA|TRBV7-2
CASSLLPGWGNQPQHF
>TRBJ1-3|NA|TRBV28
CASSLSPFGSGNTIYF
>TRBJ1-2|NA|TRBV7-9
CASRVFYGYTF
>TRBJ2-2|NA|TRBV19
CASRAGGTGELFF
>TRBJ1-1|NA|TRBV7-2
CASSPWGPGKAFF
>TRBJ2-6|medium-sized|TRBV4-1
CASSLRTVSGANVLTF
>TRBJ2-3|NA|TRBV2
CASSTLPSPDTQYF
>TRBJ2-7|NA|TRBV28
CASSLAPHYEQYF
>TRBJ1-1|NA|TRBV7-9
CASSLTRTLAPGAFF
>TRBJ1-3|NA|TRBV9
CASSVGPGNTIYF
>TRBJ2-7|NA|TRBV11-2
CASRKVQGAVYEQYF
>TRBJ1-1|NA|TRBV5-1
CASSPRRINTEAFF
>TRBJ2-1|NA|TRBV6-6
CASSLRSGSHNEQFF
>TRBJ1-4|medium-sized|TRBV7-7
CAKRACGRFNEKLFF
>TRBJ1-4|NA|TRBV2
CASRTRGGSEKLFF
>TRBJ1-2|NA|TRBV30
CAWTNFYGYTF
>TRBJ2-7|NA|TRBV10-3
CATQRDRGNEQYF
>TRBJ1-2|NA|TRBV7-9
CASSSTGPGYTF
>TRBJ1-5|NA|TRBV5-1
CASSPEAGFGAQHF
>TRBJ2-6|NA|TRBV18
CASSPGSSGANVLTF
>TRBJ2-6|NA|TRBV6-1
CAHKQFSGANVLTF
>TRBJ2-1|NA|TRBV27
CASSQGTGGWNEQFF
>TRBJ2-1|NA|TRBV7-3
CASSDRDRGINEQFF
>TRBJ1-5|NA|TRBV28
CASSLWHGSNQPQHF
>TRBJ2-1|NA|TRBV5-1
CASSSGLAGVNEQFF
>TRBJ2-7|medium-sized|TRBV19
CASKSQGMNEQYF
>TRBJ2-1|NA|TRBV6-1
CASSERPRGAGGGDEQFF